This T cell receptor (beta chain) emerged from a study of T cells in tuberculosis. Study overall: This South African cohort compared adolescents with or without latent tuberculosis against adults with active tuberculosis. Study-wide points: GMM-specific TCRs were nearer to active tuberculosis alpha repertoires, suggesting expansion.

The repertoire was sequenced with immunoSEQ multiplex PCR; TCRdb's copy has only in-frame clones and lacks some. The table has tens of thousands of clones, less than 97% seen once; the top ten hold 2% to 2.5%. Each donor contributed roughly 100,000 T cells on average, unsorted. In the case of this clone: Antigen: not known.

The CDR3 is made up of 13 amino acids. V lost 11 bases and J lost 3, with 13 bases in between. CDR1 SNHLY and CDR2 FYNNEI come from the germline V gene. The origin of this receptor is a donor aged 5-35 years with latent tuberculosis or without tuberculosis infection. The chain is built from TRBV2 and TRBJ1-4, with D maybe TRBD1 (6 bases). The sequencing input was PBMCs. The CDR3 reads CAGHRVSNEKLFF. The CDR3 region has the DNA TGTGCCGGCCACAGGGTATCTAATGAAAAACTGTTTTTT.